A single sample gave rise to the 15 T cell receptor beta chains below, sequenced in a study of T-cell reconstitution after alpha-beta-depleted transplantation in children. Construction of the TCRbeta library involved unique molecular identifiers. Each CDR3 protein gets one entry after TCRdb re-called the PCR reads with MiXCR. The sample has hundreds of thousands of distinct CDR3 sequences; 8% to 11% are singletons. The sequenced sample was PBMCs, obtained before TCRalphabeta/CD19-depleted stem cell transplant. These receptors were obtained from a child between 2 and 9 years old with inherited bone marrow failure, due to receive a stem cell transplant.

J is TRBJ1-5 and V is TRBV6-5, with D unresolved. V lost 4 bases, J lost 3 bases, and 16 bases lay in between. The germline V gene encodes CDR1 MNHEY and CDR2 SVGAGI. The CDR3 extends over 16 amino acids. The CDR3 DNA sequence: TGTGCCAGCAGTTCTTTAGGCTGGGGAACCAATCAGCCCCAGCATTTT. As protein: CASSSLGWGTNQPQHF.

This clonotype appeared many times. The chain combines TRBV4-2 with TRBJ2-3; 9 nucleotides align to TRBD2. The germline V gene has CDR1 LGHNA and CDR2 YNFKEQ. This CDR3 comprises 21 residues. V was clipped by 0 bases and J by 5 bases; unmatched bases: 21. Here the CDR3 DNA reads TGTGCCAGCAGCCAAGATTCCCACAGCGGGAGGTTTTGGTTCCTCGTAGATACGCAGTATTTT. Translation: CASSQDSHSGRFWFLVDTQYF.

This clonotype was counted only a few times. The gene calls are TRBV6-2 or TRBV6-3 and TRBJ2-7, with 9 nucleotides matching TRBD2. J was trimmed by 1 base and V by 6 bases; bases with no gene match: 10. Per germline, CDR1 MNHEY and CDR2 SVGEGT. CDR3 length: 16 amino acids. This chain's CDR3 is CASSPILAGQSYEQYF. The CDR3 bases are TGTGCCAGCAGCCCGATTCTAGCGGGACAATCCTACGAGCAGTACTTC.

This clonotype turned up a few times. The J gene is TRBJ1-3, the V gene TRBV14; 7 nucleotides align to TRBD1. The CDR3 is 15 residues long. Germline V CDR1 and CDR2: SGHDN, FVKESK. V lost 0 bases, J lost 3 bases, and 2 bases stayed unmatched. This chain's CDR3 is CASSQDGTDGNTIYF. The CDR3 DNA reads TGTGCCAGCAGCCAAGATGGGACAGATGGAAACACCATATATTTT.

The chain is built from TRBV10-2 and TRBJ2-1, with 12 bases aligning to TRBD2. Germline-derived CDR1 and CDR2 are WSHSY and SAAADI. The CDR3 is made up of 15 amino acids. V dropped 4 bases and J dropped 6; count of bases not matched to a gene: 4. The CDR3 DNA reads TGCGCCAGCAGTGGGGGGACTAGCGGGTTCAATGAGCAGTTCTTC. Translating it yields CASSGGTSGFNEQFF.

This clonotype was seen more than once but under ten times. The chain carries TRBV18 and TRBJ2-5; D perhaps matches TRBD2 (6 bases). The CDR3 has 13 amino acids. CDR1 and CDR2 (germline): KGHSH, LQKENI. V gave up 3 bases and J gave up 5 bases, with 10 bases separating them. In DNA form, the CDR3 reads TGTGCCAGCTCACCGGCGGGGCGGGAGACCCAGTACTTC. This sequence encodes CASSPAGRETQYF.

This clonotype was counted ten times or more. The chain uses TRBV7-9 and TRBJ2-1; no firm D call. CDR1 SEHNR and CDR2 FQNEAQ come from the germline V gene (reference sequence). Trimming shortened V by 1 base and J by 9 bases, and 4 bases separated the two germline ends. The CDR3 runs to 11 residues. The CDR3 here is CASSLVFEQFF. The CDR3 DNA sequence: TGTGCCAGCAGCTTAGTTTTTGAGCAGTTCTTC.

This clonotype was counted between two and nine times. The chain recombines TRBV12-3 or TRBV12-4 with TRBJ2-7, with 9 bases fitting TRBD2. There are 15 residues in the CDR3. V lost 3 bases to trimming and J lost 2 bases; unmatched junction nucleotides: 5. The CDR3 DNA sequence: TGTGCCAGCAGTTTCCGCGCTAGCGGGGCCTACGAGCAGTACTTC. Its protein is CASSFRASGAYEQYF.

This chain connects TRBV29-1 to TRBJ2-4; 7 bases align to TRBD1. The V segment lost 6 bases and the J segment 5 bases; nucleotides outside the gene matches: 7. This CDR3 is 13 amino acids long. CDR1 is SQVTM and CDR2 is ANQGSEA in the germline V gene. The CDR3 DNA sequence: TGCAGCGTAGCCGGGACAGCACAAAACATTCAGTACTTC. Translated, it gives CSVAGTAQNIQYF.

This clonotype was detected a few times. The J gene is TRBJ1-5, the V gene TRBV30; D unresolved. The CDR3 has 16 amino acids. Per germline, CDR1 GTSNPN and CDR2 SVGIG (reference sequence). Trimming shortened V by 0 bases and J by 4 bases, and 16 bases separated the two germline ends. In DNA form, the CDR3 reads TGTGCCTGGAGTGTTCGGGTAGGGCTTGGTAATCAGCCCCAGCATTTT. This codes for CAWSVRVGLGNQPQHF.

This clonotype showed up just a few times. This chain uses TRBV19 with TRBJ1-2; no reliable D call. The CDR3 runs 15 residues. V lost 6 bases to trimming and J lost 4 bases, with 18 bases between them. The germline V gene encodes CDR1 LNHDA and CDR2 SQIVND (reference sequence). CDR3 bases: TGTGCCAGTAGAAGGTTGGGCTGGGAGAGCTATGGCTACACCTTC. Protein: CASRRLGWESYGYTF. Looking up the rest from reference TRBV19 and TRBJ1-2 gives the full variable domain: DGGITQSPKYLFRKEGQNVTLSCEQNLNHDAMYWYRQDPGQGLRLIYYSQIVNDFQKGDIAEGYSVSREKKESFPLTVTSAQKNPTAFYLCASRRLGWESYGYTFGSGTRLTVV.

In DNA, the CDR3 is TGTGCCAGCAGCCACGCCCCAGTTCACTATGAGCAGTTCTTC. This codes for CASSHAPVHYEQFF. The chain uses TRBV11-2 and TRBJ2-1; no reliable D call. Trimming removed 5 bases at V and 8 bases at J, with 16 bases between. There are 14 residues in the CDR3. Germline V gene data show CDR1 as SGHAT and CDR2 as FQNNGV.

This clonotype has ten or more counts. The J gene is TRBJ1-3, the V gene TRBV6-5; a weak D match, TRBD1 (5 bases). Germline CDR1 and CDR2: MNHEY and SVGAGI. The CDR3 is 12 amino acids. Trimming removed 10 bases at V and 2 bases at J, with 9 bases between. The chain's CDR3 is CATRAPGNTIYF. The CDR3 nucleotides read TGTGCCACCAGGGCCCCTGGAAACACCATATATTTT.

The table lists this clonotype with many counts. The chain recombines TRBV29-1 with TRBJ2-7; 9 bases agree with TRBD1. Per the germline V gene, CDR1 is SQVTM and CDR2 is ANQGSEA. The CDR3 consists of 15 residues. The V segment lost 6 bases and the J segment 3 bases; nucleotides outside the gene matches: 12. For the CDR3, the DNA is TGCAGCGTCGTCGGGACAGGGCGACGGGGCTACGAGCAGTACTTC. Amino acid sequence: CSVVGTGRRGYEQYF.

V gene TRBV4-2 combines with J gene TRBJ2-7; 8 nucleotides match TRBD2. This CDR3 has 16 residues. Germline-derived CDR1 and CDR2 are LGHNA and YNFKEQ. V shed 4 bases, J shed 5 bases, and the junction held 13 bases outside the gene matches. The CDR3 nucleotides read TGTGCCAGCAGCCGATACGTCGGGTTAGCGGGAAACGAGCAGTACTTC. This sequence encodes CASSRYVGLAGNEQYF.